Below, 7 T cell receptor beta chains from the same sample are listed, as sequenced in a study of OX40 agonist ivuxolimab in advanced cancers. Repertoires were generated with immunoSEQ multiplex PCR, while TCRdb's copy carries only in-frame clones and drops some. The sample includes tens of thousands of clones, roughly 84% of them seen just once. The sequencing used CD4+ or CD8+ T cells sorted from blood, collected in a trial of the OX40 agonist ivuxolimab. These receptors were obtained from an adult with an advanced solid tumor such as melanoma, head and neck, liver or kidney cancer.

Here the CDR3 reads CASSYLEGGFSNQPQHF. CDR3 coding DNA: TGTGCCAGCAGCTACTTGGAGGGCGGGTTTAGCAATCAGCCCCAGCATTTT. This rearrangement joins TRBV5-5 to TRBJ1-5, with D hard to call. The germline V gene has CDR1 SGHKS and CDR2 YYEKEE (reference sequence). This CDR3 is built from 17 residues. The ends were cut back, 3 bases at V and 0 bases at J, with 16 bases in the middle.

The V gene is TRBV7-2, the J gene TRBJ2-2; the D call may be TRBD1 or TRBD2 (5 bases each). Trimming pared 1 base from V and 6 bases from J, leaving 12 bases between. The germline gives CDR1 SGHTA, CDR2 FQGNSA. This CDR3 is 15 amino acids long. CDR3 nucleotide sequence: TGTGCCAGCAGCTTAGTGGTAGAGGGGTCCGGGGAGCTGTTTTTT. Amino acids: CASSLVVEGSGELFF.

The rearrangement joins TRBV7-8 to TRBJ2-7, with 13 bases that match TRBD2. Trimming at V came to 5 bases and at J to 2 bases, leaving 6 bases not matched to a gene. Germline V CDR1 and CDR2: SGHVS, FQNEAQ. The CDR3 is made up of 16 amino acids. DNA of the CDR3: TGTGCCAGCAGCCCCGGGACTAGCGGGACTACCTACGAGCAGTACTTC. Amino acid sequence: CASSPGTSGTTYEQYF.

The table lists this clone with a count of one. The CDR3 here is CASSGVLWEETQYF. CDR3 DNA sequence: TGTGCCAGTAGTGGAGTGCTGTGGGAAGAGACCCAGTACTTC. This chain connects TRBV19 to TRBJ2-5; D unresolved. Trimming pared 5 bases from V and 3 bases from J, leaving 13 bases between. Per the germline V gene, CDR1 is LNHDA and CDR2 is SQIVND (reference sequence). The CDR3 length is 14 residues.

This sequence joins TRBV9 and TRBJ1-1; D might be TRBD1 (5 bases). V was pared by 0 bases and J by 9 bases, with 15 bases between. Germline CDR1 SGDLS, CDR2 YYNGEE. The CDR3 covers 14 residues. CDR3 sequence reads: CASSVASGLDQAFF. The CDR3 coding sequence is TGTGCCAGCAGCGTAGCTTCAGGGCTGGATCAAGCTTTCTTT.

This clone is a singleton in its sample. The rearrangement uses TRBV5-1 and TRBJ2-2; no clear D gene. Germline V lookup: CDR1 SGHRS, CDR2 YFSETQ. The germline V and J ends were trimmed by 1 base and 2 bases, with 21 bases remaining between them. The CDR3 spans 19 residues. CDR3 DNA sequence: TGCGCCAGCAGCTTGACGGCCAGTCCGTTACCACTAAACACCGGGGAGCTGTTTTTT. Amino acids: CASSLTASPLPLNTGELFF.

The chain joins TRBV19 to TRBJ1-6; a weak D match, TRBD1 (5 bases). In germline, CDR1 is LNHDA, CDR2 SQIVND (reference sequence). This CDR3 contains 15 residues. Trimming stripped 4 bases from V and 9 bases from J, with 16 bases between. CDR3 bases: TGTGCCAGTAGTACTTCTTCGCAGGGAGGTTCACCCCTCCACTTT. Amino acids: CASSTSSQGGSPLHF. Based on the CDR3 plus reference TRBV19 and TRBJ1-6, the full variable domain is DGGITQSPKYLFRKEGQNVTLSCEQNLNHDAMYWYRQDPGQGLRLIYYSQIVNDFQKGDIAEGYSVSREKKESFPLTVTSAQKNPTAFYLCASSTSSQGGSPLHFGNGTRLTVT.